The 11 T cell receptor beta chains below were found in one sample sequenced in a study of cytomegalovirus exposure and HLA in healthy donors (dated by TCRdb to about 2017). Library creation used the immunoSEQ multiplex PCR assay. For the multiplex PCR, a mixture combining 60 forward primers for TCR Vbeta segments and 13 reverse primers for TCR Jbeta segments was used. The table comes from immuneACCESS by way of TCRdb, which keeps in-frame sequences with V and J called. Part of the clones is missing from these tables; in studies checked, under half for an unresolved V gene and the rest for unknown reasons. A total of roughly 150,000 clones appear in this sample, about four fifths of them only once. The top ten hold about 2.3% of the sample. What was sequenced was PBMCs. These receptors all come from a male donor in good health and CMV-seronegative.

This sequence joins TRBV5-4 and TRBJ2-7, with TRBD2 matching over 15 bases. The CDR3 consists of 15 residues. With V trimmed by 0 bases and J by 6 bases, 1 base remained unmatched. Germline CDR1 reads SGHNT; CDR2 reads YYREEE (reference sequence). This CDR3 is CASSLGGLAGGEQYF. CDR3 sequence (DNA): TGTGCCAGCAGCTTGGGGGGACTAGCGGGAGGCGAGCAGTACTTC.

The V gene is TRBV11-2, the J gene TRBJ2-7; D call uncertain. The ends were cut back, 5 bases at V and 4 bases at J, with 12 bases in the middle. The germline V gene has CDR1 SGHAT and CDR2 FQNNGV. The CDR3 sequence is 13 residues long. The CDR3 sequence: CASSARFGYEQYF. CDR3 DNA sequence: TGTGCCAGCAGCGCCCGTTTCGGTTACGAGCAGTACTTC. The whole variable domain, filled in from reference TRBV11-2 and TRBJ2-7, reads EAGVAQSPRYKIIEKRQSVAFWCNPISGHATLYWYQQILGQGPKLLIQFQNNGVVDDSQLPKDRFSAERLKGVDSTLKIQPAKLEDSAVYLCASSARFGYEQYFGPGTRLTVT.

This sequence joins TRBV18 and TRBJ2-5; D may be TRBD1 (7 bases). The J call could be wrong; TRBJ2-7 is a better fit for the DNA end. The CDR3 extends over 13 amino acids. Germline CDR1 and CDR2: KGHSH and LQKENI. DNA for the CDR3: TGTGCCAGCTCACCGGGCAGGGGGGACGAGCAGTACTTC. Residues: CASSPGRGDEQYF.

In nucleotides, the CDR3 is TGTGCCAGCAGCTTTAGACTAGCGGGAGCCGGGGAGCTGTTTTTT. Translated: CASSFRLAGAGELFF. The chain combines TRBV7-8 with TRBJ2-2, with 12 bases matching TRBD2. The V gene end was trimmed by 3 bases and the J gene end by 6 bases; junction bases not matched to a gene: 2. The CDR3 contains 15 residues. Germline CDR1 is SGHVS and CDR2 is FQNEAQ. Looking up the rest from reference TRBV7-8 and TRBJ2-2 gives the full variable domain: GAGVSQSPRYKVAKRGQDVALRCDPISGHVSLFWYQQALGQGPEFLTYFQNEAQLDKSGLPSDRFFAERPEGSVSTLKIQRTQQEDSAVYLCASSFRLAGAGELFFGEGSRLTVL.

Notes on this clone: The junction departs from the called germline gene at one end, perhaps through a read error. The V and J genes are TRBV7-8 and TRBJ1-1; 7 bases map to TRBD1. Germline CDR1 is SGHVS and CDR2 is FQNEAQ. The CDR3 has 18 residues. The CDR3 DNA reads TGTGCCAGCAGTTTAGGGGGGCGACAGGGTAGGGTGAACACTGAAGCTTTCTTT. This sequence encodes CASSLGGRQGRVNTEAFF.

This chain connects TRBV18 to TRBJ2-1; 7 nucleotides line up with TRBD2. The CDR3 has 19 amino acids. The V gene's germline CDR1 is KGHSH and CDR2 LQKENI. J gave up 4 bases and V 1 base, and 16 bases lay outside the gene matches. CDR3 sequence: CASSPQSAGAVGEYNEQFF. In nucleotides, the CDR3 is TGTGCCAGCTCACCACAGTCTGCGGGAGCGGTAGGGGAATACAATGAGCAGTTCTTC. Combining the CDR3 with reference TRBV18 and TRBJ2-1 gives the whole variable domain NAGVMQNPRHLVRRRGQEARLRCSPMKGHSHVYWYRQLPEEGLKFMVYLQKENIIDESGMPKERFSAEFPKEGPSILRIQQVVRGDSAAYFCASSPQSAGAVGEYNEQFFGPGTRLTVL.

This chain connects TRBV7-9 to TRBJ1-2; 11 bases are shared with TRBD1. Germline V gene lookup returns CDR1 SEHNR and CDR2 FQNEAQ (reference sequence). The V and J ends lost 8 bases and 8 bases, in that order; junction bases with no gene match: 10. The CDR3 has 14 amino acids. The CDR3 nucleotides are TGTGCCAGCGACGCCGGGACAGGGGGTCGCGGCTACACCTTC. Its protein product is CASDAGTGGRGYTF.

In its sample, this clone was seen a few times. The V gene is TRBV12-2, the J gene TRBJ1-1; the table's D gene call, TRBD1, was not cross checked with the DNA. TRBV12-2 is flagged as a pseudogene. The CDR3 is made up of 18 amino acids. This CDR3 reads CASLLTGPYLPLNTEAFF. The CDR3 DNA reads TGTGCAAGTCTCCTAACAGGGCCTTACTTACCCTTGAACACTGAAGCTTTCTTT.

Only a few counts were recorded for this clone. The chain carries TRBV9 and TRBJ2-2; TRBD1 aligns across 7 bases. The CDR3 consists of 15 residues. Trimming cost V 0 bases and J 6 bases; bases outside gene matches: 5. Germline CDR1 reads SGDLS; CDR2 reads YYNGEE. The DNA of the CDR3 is TGTGCCAGCAGCGTAGTTGGGACAGCGCCCGGGGAGCTGTTTTTT. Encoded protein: CASSVVGTAPGELFF.

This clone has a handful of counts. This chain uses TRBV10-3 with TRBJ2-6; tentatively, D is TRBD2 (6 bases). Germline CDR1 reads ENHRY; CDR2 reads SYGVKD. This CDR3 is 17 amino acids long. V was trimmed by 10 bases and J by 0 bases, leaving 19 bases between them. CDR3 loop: CATQNSGAGSGANVLTF. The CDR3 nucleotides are TGTGCCACACAAAATAGCGGAGCCGGCTCTGGGGCCAACGTCCTGACTTTC.

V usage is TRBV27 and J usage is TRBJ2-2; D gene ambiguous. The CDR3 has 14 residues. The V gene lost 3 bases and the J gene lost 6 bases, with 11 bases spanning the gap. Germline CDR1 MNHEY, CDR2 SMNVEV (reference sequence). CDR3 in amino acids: CASSLALDPGELFF. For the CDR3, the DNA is TGTGCCAGCAGTTTGGCCCTAGACCCCGGGGAGCTGTTTTTT.